The 7 T cell receptor beta chains in this list originate from one sample, sequenced in a study of cytomegalovirus exposure and HLA in healthy donors. Researchers ran the PCR with 60 Vbeta and 13 Jbeta primers. Clones were read by immunoSEQ multiplex PCR, and TCRdb kept only the in-frame ones, dropping some. The data hold approximately 180,000 clones, with around 85% observed a single time. The specimen sequenced was PBMCs. These TCRs come from a man in his late teens or twenties in good health and CMV-seronegative.

This clone is a singleton in its sample. The chain uses TRBV5-6 and TRBJ1-1; D possibly corresponds to TRBD1 (5 bases). This CDR3 has 13 amino acids. V gave up 3 bases and J gave up 7 bases, with 13 bases separating them. In germline, CDR1 is SGHDT, CDR2 YYEEEE. The CDR3 coding sequence is TGTGCCAGCAGCTCAGACAGTAGGGGTGAAGCTTTCTTT. Translating gives CASSSDSRGEAFF.

V and J are TRBV6-6 and TRBJ2-5; D is possibly TRBD2 (7 bases). Germline V gene data show CDR1 as MNHNY and CDR2 as SVGAGI (reference sequence). V was pared by 3 bases and J by 3 bases, with 11 bases between. The CDR3 covers 14 residues. The CDR3 region has the DNA TGTGCCAGCAGTTATCGAGGGGGGGAAGAGACCCAGTACTTC. Its protein product is CASSYRGGEETQYF.

This sequence joins TRBV30 and TRBJ1-5, with 7 bases identical to TRBD1. The CDR3 is made up of 14 amino acids. V was clipped by 0 bases and J by 4 bases; unmatched bases: 3. Germline CDR1 and CDR2: GTSNPN and SVGIG (reference sequence). Here the CDR3 reads CAWSVGGGNQPQHF. In DNA form, the CDR3 reads TGTGCCTGGAGTGTAGGGGGCGGGAATCAGCCCCAGCATTTT. Looking up the rest from reference TRBV30 and TRBJ1-5 gives the full variable domain: SQTIHQWPATLVQPVGSPLSLECTVEGTSNPNLYWYRQAAGRGLQLLFYSVGIGQISSEVPQNLSASRPQDRQFILSSKKLLLSDSGFYLCAWSVGGGNQPQHFGDGTRLSIL.

This clone was seen a few times. The chain is built from TRBV7-6 and TRBJ2-1; 7 bases map to TRBD1. V lost 3 bases, J lost 4 bases, and 18 bases stayed unmatched. Germline-derived CDR1 and CDR2 are SGHVS and FNYEAQ. The CDR3 is 19 amino acids. CDR3 loop: CASSLTGLGPRAVYNEQFF. The CDR3 nucleotides are TGTGCCAGCAGCTTGACAGGGCTAGGGCCTAGGGCCGTTTACAATGAGCAGTTCTTC.

V and J are TRBV5-1 and TRBJ2-3, with D perhaps TRBD1 (5 bases). The CDR3 is 16 residues long. Trimming took off 0 bases at V and 0 bases at J, with 11 bases between the two ends. Germline V gives CDR1 SGHRS, CDR2 YFSETQ. The CDR3 coding sequence is TGCGCCAGCAGCTTGGATACAGCAGGGAGCACAGATACGCAGTATTTT. Its protein product is CASSLDTAGSTDTQYF. Combining the CDR3 with reference TRBV5-1 and TRBJ2-3 gives the whole variable domain KAGVTQTPRYLIKTRGQQVTLSCSPISGHRSVSWYQQTPGQGLQFLFEYFSETQRNKGNFPGRFSGRQFSNSRSEMNVSTLELGDSALYLCASSLDTAGSTDTQYFGPGTRLTVL.

This chain links TRBV19 with TRBJ2-3, with 9 nucleotides matching TRBD2. Germline CDR1 reads LNHDA; CDR2 reads SQIVND (reference sequence). V gave up 0 bases and J gave up 2 bases; unmatched junction bases: 6. The CDR3 extends over 17 amino acids. The CDR3 sequence is CASSIDRGGGATDTQYF. In DNA form, the CDR3 reads TGTGCCAGTAGTATAGATCGCGGCGGGGGGGCCACAGATACGCAGTATTTT. Based on the CDR3 plus reference TRBV19 and TRBJ2-3, the full variable domain is DGGITQSPKYLFRKEGQNVTLSCEQNLNHDAMYWYRQDPGQGLRLIYYSQIVNDFQKGDIAEGYSVSREKKESFPLTVTSAQKNPTAFYLCASSIDRGGGATDTQYFGPGTRLTVL.

This chain connects TRBV6-1 to TRBJ2-2, with a possible D match to TRBD2 (5 bases). Trimming cost V 7 bases and J 6 bases, with 15 bases left between them. Germline CDR1 and CDR2: MNHNS and SASEGT. The CDR3 consists of 14 residues. Here the CDR3 reads CASTPILEAGELFF. In DNA form, the CDR3 reads TGTGCCAGCACCCCCATATTGGAGGCCGGGGAGCTGTTTTTT.